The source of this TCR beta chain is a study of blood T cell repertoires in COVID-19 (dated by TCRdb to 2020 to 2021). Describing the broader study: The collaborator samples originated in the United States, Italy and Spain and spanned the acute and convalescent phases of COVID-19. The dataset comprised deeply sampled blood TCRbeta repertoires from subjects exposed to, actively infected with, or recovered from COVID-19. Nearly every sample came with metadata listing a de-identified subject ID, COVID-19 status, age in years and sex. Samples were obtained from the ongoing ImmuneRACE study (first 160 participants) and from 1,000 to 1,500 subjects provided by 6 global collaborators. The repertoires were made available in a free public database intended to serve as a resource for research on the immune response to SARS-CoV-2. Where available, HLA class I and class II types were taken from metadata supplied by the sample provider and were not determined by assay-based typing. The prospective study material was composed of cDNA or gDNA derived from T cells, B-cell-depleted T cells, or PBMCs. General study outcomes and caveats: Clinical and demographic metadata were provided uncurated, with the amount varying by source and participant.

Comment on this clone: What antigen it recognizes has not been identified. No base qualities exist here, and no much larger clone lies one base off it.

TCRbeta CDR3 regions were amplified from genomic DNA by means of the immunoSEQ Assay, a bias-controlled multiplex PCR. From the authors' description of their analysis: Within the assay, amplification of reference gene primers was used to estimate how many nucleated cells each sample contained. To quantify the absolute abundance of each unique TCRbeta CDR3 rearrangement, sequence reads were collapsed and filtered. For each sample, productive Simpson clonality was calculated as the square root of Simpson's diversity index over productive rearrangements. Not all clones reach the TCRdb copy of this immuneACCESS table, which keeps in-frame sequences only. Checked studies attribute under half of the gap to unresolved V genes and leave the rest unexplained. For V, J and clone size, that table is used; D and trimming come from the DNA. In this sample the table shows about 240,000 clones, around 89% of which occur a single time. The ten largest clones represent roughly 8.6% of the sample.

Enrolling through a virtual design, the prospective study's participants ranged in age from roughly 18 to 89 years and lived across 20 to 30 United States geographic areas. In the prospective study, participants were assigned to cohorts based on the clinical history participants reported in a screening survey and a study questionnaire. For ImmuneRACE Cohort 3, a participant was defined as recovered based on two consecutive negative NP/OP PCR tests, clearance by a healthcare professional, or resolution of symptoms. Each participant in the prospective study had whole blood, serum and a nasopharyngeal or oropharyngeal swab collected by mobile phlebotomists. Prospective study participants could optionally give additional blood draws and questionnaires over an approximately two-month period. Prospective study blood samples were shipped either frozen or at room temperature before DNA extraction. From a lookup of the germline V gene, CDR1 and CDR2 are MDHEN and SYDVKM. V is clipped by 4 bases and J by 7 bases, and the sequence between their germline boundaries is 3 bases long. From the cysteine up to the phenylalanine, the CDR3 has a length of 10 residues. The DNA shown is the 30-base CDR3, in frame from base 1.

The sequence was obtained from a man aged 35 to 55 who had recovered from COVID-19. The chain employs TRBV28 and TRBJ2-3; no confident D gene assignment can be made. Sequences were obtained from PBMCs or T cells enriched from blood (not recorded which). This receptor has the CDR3 CASSSNTQYF. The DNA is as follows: TGTGCCAGCAGTTCTAATACGCAGTATTTT.